Here is one TCR beta chain with its context. These data are taken from a study of blood T cell repertoires in COVID-19. About the study: From T cells, B-cell-depleted T cells, or PBMCs came the material, which was cDNA or gDNA.

From germline, CDR1 is SGHDT and CDR2 YYEEEE. The CDR3 covers 15 residues. The V gene lost 0 bases and the J gene lost 0 bases, with 8 bases spanning the gap. The Seattle patients joined while their infection was active and were tracked longitudinally afterward. Some clones are missing from TCRdb's copy, which holds only in-frame ones; the method was immunoSEQ multiplex PCR. The profile shows approximately 480,000 clones, nearly 90% of them singletons. The genes are TRBV5-6 and TRBJ2-3; no firm D call. The TCR comes from a young man with COVID-19, enrolled during active disease. The sequenced sample consisted of peripheral blood. CDR3 bases: TGTGCCAGCAGCTTGGGGCCGCCTAGCACAGATACGCAGTATTTT. It specifies CASSLGPPSTDTQYF.